These T cell receptor beta chains were read from a single sample in a study of blood T cell repertoires in COVID-19. Some clones are missing from TCRdb's copy, which holds only in-frame ones; the method was immunoSEQ multiplex PCR. The sample lists 69,000 or so clones; approximately 80% were seen once. The sequenced sample consisted of peripheral blood. These receptors originate from a man over 45 with COVID-19, enrolled during active disease. The CDR3 runs from the conserved cysteine through the conserved F or W. The order of the fields is clone size, V gene, CDR3 protein. For some rows the clone size is stated as once, few or many, or as a class when expanded; others skip it.

abundance: -
v_gene: TRBV11-3
CDR3aa: CASSFGAGASYEQYF

abundance: -
v_gene: TRBV30
CDR3aa: CAWSVKDSNEKLFF

abundance: -
v_gene: TRBV5-4
CDR3aa: CASTRGGPRGTGELFF

abundance: -
v_gene: TRBV5-6
CDR3aa: CASSLERQGALYSPLHF

abundance: -
v_gene: TRBV4-3
CDR3aa: CASSQDDRGLGSYNEQFF

abundance: -
v_gene: TRBV3-1/TRBV3-2
CDR3aa: CASSRRLARTDTQYF

abundance: -
v_gene: TRBV5-1
CDR3aa: CASSLGERGPYEQYF

abundance: -
v_gene: TRBV6-2/TRBV6-3
CDR3aa: CASSRTGNMDSPLHF

abundance: -
v_gene: TRBV3-1/TRBV3-2
CDR3aa: CASSQASGGVSYNEQFF

abundance: -
v_gene: TRBV3-1/TRBV3-2
CDR3aa: CASSQDHGGTGELFF

abundance: -
v_gene: TRBV7-9
CDR3aa: CASSLGVAGGTETQYF

abundance: -
v_gene: TRBV5-1
CDR3aa: CASSPYLDRDRVPYGYTF

abundance: -
v_gene: TRBV5-6
CDR3aa: CASSPEGLSISYNEQFF

abundance: -
v_gene: TRBV30
CDR3aa: CAWSQVGQYNEQFF

abundance: once
v_gene: TRBV4-1
CDR3aa: CASSHPSTDTQYF

abundance: -
v_gene: TRBV7-2
CDR3aa: CASSLWGGGVYGYTF

abundance: -
v_gene: TRBV14
CDR3aa: CASSQDDLEELNTEAFF

abundance: -
v_gene: TRBV6-5
CDR3aa: CASSYGRGGTQYF

abundance: -
v_gene: TRBV3-1/TRBV3-2
CDR3aa: CASSQLTGSEAFF

abundance: -
v_gene: TRBV5-1
CDR3aa: CASSERVGADTQYF

abundance: -
v_gene: TRBV9
CDR3aa: CASSVASGGAGNEQFF

abundance: -
v_gene: TRBV4-3
CDR3aa: CASSLEGNTEAFF

abundance: -
v_gene: TRBV6-5
CDR3aa: CASTLDRPHEQYF

abundance: -
v_gene: TRBV15
CDR3aa: CATSRARVAGNEKLFF

abundance: -
v_gene: TRBV3-1/TRBV3-2
CDR3aa: CASSSTGGTEAFF

abundance: -
v_gene: TRBV2
CDR3aa: CASEGAANTGELFF

abundance: -
v_gene: TRBV11-2
CDR3aa: CASTVGGHEADTQYF

abundance: -
v_gene: TRBV7-2
CDR3aa: CASSLVETGELFF

abundance: -
v_gene: TRBV2
CDR3aa: CASRRLIGGSYEQYF

abundance: -
v_gene: TRBV12-3/TRBV12-4
CDR3aa: CASSENSNQPQHF

abundance: few
v_gene: TRBV7-9
CDR3aa: CASSLGQWDSTNYGYTF

abundance: once
v_gene: TRBV5-4
CDR3aa: CASSLSTSGYEQYF

abundance: -
v_gene: TRBV27
CDR3aa: CASSREAGNTIYF

abundance: few
v_gene: TRBV5-1
CDR3aa: CASSLGQVYTEAFF

abundance: few
v_gene: TRBV30
CDR3aa: CAWSVTKQAGNTIYF

abundance: -
v_gene: TRBV5-1
CDR3aa: CASSPGQGLQPQHF

abundance: medium-sized
v_gene: TRBV19
CDR3aa: CASRTSGTGELFF

abundance: -
v_gene: TRBV5-6
CDR3aa: CASSVGATDTQYF

abundance: -
v_gene: TRBV5-1
CDR3aa: CASSLRQGASYEQYF

abundance: -
v_gene: TRBV30
CDR3aa: CAWSPGQKNQPQHF

abundance: -
v_gene: TRBV10-2
CDR3aa: CASSDNRGTNEKLFF

abundance: -
v_gene: TRBV5-1
CDR3aa: CASSPLGTSSGGELFF

abundance: -
v_gene: TRBV5-4
CDR3aa: CASSFPGEETQYF

abundance: -
v_gene: TRBV5-6
CDR3aa: CASSLVATNEKLFF

abundance: few
v_gene: TRBV29-1
CDR3aa: CSLSPAGNTDTQYF

abundance: -
v_gene: TRBV27
CDR3aa: CASSFRQAKLHF

abundance: -
v_gene: TRBV27
CDR3aa: CASSPLLRERGHQPQHF

abundance: -
v_gene: TRBV4-1
CDR3aa: CASSSPKGQGETDTQYF

abundance: -
v_gene: TRBV24-1
CDR3aa: CATSDGQIISGELFF

abundance: -
v_gene: TRBV30
CDR3aa: CAWSVRRGLYEQYF

abundance: -
v_gene: TRBV6-2/TRBV6-3
CDR3aa: CASSPLAGDETQYF

abundance: -
v_gene: TRBV9
CDR3aa: CASSGGDNTEAFF

abundance: -
v_gene: TRBV19
CDR3aa: CASKDGGSSYEQYF